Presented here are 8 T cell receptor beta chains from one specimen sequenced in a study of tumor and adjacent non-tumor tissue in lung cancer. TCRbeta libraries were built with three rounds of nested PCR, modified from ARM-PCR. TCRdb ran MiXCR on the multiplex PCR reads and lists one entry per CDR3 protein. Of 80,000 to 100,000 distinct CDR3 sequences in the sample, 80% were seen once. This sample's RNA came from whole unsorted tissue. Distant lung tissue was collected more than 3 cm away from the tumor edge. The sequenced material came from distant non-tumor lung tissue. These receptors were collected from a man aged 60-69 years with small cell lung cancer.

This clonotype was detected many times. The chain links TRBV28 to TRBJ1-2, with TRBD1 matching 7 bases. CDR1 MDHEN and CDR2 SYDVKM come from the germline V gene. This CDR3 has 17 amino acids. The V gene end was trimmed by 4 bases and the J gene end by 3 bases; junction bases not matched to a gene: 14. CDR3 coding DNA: TGTGCCAGCAGTTCTTACTCCCTACAGGGGTCTTACTATGGCTACACCTTC. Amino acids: CASSSYSLQGSYYGYTF.

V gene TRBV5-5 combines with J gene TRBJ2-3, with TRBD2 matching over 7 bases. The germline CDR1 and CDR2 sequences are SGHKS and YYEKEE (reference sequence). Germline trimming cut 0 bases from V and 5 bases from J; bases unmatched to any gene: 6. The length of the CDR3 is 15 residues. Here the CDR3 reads CASSLAWEGRDTQYF. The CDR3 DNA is TGTGCCAGCAGCTTGGCATGGGAGGGGAGAGATACGCAGTATTTT.

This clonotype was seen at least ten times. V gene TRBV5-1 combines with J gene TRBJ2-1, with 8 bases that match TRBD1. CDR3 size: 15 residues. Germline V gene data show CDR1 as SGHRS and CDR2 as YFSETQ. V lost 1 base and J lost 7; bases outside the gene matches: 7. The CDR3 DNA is TGCGCCAGCAGCTTGAAGGACAGGGTTGGGAATGAGCAGTTCTTC. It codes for CASSLKDRVGNEQFF.

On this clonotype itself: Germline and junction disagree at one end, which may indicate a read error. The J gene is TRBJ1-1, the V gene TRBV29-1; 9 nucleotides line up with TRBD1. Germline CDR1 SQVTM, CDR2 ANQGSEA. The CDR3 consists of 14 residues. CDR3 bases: TGCAGCGCGGGACAGGGACAAGTGGGCTCTGAAGATTTCTTT. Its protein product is CSAGQGQVGSEDFF.

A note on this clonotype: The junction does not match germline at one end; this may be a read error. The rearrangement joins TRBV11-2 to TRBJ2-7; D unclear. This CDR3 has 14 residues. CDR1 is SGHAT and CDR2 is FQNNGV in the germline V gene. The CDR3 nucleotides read TGTGCCTGCAGTTCAACGGACGCTGCCTACGAGCAGTACTTC. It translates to CACSSTDAAYEQYF.

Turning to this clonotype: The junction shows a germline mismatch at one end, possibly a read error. The CDR3 nucleotides read TGTGCCAGCACCTTCAGGGGTCACGAACAGTACTTC. Protein: CASTFRGHEQYF. This rearrangement joins TRBV11-3 to TRBJ2-7; perhaps TRBD1 as D (6 bases). Germline V gives CDR1 SGHNT, CDR2 YENEEA. CDR3 length: 12 amino acids.

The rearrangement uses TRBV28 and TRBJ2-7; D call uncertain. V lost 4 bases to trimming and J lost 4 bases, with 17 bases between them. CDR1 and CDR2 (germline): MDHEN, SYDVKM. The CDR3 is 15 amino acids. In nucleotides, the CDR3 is TGTGCCAGCAGTTCGGTCCCCGGAAGCTCTTACGAGCAGTACTTC. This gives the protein CASSSVPGSSYEQYF.

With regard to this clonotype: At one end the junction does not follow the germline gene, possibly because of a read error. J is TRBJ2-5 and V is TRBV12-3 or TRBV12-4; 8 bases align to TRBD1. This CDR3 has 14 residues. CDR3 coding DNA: TGTGCCAACACTTTAATGGACAGGGACGAGACTCAGTACTTC. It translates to CANTLMDRDETQYF.